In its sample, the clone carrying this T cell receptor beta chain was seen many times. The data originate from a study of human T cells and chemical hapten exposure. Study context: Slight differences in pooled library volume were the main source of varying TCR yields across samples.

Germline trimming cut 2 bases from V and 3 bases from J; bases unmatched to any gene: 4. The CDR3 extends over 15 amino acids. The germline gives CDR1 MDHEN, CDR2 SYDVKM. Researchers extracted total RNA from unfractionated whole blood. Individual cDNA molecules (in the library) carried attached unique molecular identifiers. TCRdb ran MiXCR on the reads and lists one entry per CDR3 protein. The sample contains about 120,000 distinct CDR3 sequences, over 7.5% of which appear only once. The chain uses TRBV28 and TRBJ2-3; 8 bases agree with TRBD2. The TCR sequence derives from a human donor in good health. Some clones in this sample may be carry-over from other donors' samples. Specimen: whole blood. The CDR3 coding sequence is TGTGCCAGCAGTTTACTAGCGGGTGGGACAGATACGCAGTATTTT. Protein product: CASSLLAGGTDTQYF.